One sample yielded the 21 T cell receptor beta chains listed below, sequenced in a study of CD8+CD57+ T cells in acquired aplastic anemia. CDR3 and TCR beta VDJ profiling relied on a genomic DNA template. MiXCR was run by TCRdb on the reads, yielding one entry per CDR3 protein. The profile covers 150,000 to 200,000 distinct CDR3 sequences, with under 55% appearing a single time and more than 1% taken by the ten largest. Sequencing was done on patients that had shown CD8+CD57+ cell expansion by flow cytometry. Material for sequencing was sorted CD4+, CD8+, or CD8+CD57+ T cells (not recorded which) from PBMCs. These receptors came from a human donor with aplastic anemia.

Of note for this clonotype: One end of the junction does not line up with germline, which may come from a read error. The chain couples TRBV7-2 to TRBJ1-3, with a weak D call TRBD1 (6 bases). From germline, CDR1 is SGHTA and CDR2 FQGNSA. CDR3 size: 15 residues. This chain's CDR3 is CVSSLGGLAGNTIYF. The CDR3 DNA follows: TGTGTCAGCAGCTTAGGGGGGTTAGCTGGAAACACCATATATTTT.

This clonotype has only one observation. This may stem from a read error, because a much larger clone lies one nucleotide away. The chain recombines TRBV5-1 with TRBJ1-3; D gene uncertain. The germline gives CDR1 SGHRS, CDR2 YFSETQ. The CDR3 extends over 14 amino acids. The CDR3 reads CASSLEDPGNTIHF. The CDR3 DNA sequence: TGCGCCAGCAGCTTGGAAGATCCTGGAAACACCATACATTTT. The variable domain in full, completed from reference TRBV5-1 and TRBJ1-3, reads KAGVTQTPRYLIKTRGQQVTLSCSPISGHRSVSWYQQTPGQGLQFLFEYFSETQRNKGNFPGRFSGRQFSNSRSEMNVSTLELGDSALYLCASSLEDPGNTIHFGEGSWLTVV.

About this clonotype itself: A read error may explain this, as a much larger clone is one base away. The chain uses TRBV5-4 and TRBJ2-3; possible D gene TRBD1, 5 bases. Judging by the DNA end, TRBJ1-5 fits better; the J call may be wrong. From germline, CDR1 is SGHNT and CDR2 YYREEE (reference sequence). The CDR3 contains 19 residues. DNA of the CDR3: TGTGCCAGCAGCTTGGAGGGACTAGCGGGGGGGTTTAGCACAGATACGCAGCATTTT. Residues: CASSLEGLAGGFSTDTQHF.

In its sample, this clonotype was seen a few times. In DNA form, the CDR3 reads TGTGCCACCAGTGATTTGGGGACAGGGGACACCGGGGAGCTGTTTTTT. This encodes CATSDLGTGDTGELFF. The J gene is TRBJ2-2, the V gene TRBV24-1; 10 nucleotides align to TRBD1. Germline V gene lookup returns CDR1 KGHDR and CDR2 SFDVKD. The CDR3 is 16 amino acids. With V trimmed by 0 bases and J by 3 bases, 0 bases remained unmatched.

This sequence joins TRBV15 and TRBJ2-5; D call uncertain. Germline loops: CDR1 LNHNV, CDR2 YYDKDF (reference sequence). CDR3 size: 14 residues. V was cut by 2 bases and J by 2 bases, with 9 bases left in between. The CDR3 DNA reads as TGTGCCACCAGCAGATCCAGAGAACAAGAGACCCAGTACTTC. Its translation: CATSRSREQETQYF.

This clonotype has only a few counts. V gene TRBV5-4 combines with J gene TRBJ2-7, with TRBD2 as a possible D gene (6 bases). The germline V gene encodes CDR1 SGHNT and CDR2 YYREEE (reference sequence). Deletions cut 3 bases from V and 2 bases from J, with 24 bases between. This CDR3 contains 18 residues. In nucleotides, the CDR3 is TGTGCCAGCAGCTCGGGACTGTATTCCGGAGTTATTACCTACGAGCAGTACTTC. Translation: CASSSGLYSGVITYEQYF.

In its sample, this clonotype was seen many times. V and J are TRBV7-2 and TRBJ1-1, with D hard to call. The length of the CDR3 is 14 residues. Germline CDR1 SGHTA, CDR2 FQGNSA. The V and J ends lost 3 bases and 5 bases respectively, with 13 bases between them. CDR3 sequence reads: CASSLGQLQTEAFF. DNA of the CDR3: TGTGCCAGCAGCTTGGGCCAGCTACAAACTGAAGCTTTCTTT.

J is TRBJ2-3 and V is TRBV10-3; D remains unclear. CDR1 is ENHRY, CDR2 SYGVKD, per germline. The CDR3 has 12 amino acids. With 4 bases removed from V and 5 bases from J, the gap between germline ends came to 7 bases. The CDR3 DNA is TGTGCCATCAGTGGTCTGGGAGATACGCAGTATTTT. It codes for CAISGLGDTQYF.

This clonotype occurred many times. The V and J genes are TRBV12-3 or TRBV12-4 and TRBJ1-1, with D uncertain. Trimming removed 2 bases at V and 4 bases at J, with 17 bases between. The CDR3 sequence is 16 residues long. Here the CDR3 reads CASSLYRVPLGTEAFF. In nucleotides, the CDR3 is TGTGCCAGCAGTTTATATCGCGTCCCCTTGGGCACTGAAGCTTTCTTT.

With respect to this clonotype: Its ends do not fully match the called genes, so a read error is possible. This rearrangement joins TRBV15 to TRBJ1-1; no definite D call. This CDR3 comprises 14 residues. Germline CDR1 is LNHNV and CDR2 is YYDKDF (reference sequence). CDR3 loop: CATSRGGENTGAFF. CDR3 sequence (DNA): TGTGCCACCAGCAGAGGCGGGGAGAACACTGGAGCTTTCTTT.

This clonotype was detected ten times or more. V and J are TRBV12-3 or TRBV12-4 and TRBJ2-2, with D tentatively TRBD2 (6 bases). The CDR3 totals 15 residues. The germline V and J ends were trimmed by 3 bases and 3 bases, with 11 bases remaining between them. The CDR3 sequence: CASSFAGGYTGELFF. In nucleotides, the CDR3 is TGTGCCAGCAGTTTCGCAGGAGGGTACACCGGGGAGCTGTTTTTT.

Many counts were recorded for this clonotype. This chain links TRBV7-9 with TRBJ1-2, with D unclear. V lost 5 bases, J lost 8 bases, and 21 bases lay in between. Germline CDR1 and CDR2: SEHNR and FQNEAQ (reference sequence). The CDR3 spans 15 residues. CDR3 sequence (DNA): TGTGCCAGCAGCCCCGAAGTGACGCGGACGGGCGGCTACACCTTC. Translating gives CASSPEVTRTGGYTF.

In this sample, this clonotype turned up many times. The chain recombines TRBV18 with TRBJ1-2, with D possibly matching TRBD1 (5 bases). Looked up from germline, CDR1 is KGHSH and CDR2 is LQKENI. V was shortened by 8 bases and J by 6 bases, with 13 bases between the two germline ends. CDR3 length: 12 amino acids. The CDR3 region is CASSPRGDGYTF. The CDR3, as DNA: TGTGCCAGCAGCCCCCGGGGGGATGGCTACACCTTC.

This clonotype was counted between two and nine times. V is TRBV2 and J is TRBJ2-7, with unresolved D. The germline CDR1 and CDR2 sequences are SNHLY and FYNNEI. The CDR3 spans 14 residues. The ends were cut back, 6 bases at V and 4 bases at J, with 16 bases in the middle. The CDR3 is CASRATRLVYEQYF. DNA for the CDR3: TGTGCCAGCAGAGCTACGCGTTTAGTGTACGAGCAGTACTTC.

The chain carries TRBV7-8 and TRBJ1-5; TRBD1 agrees at 7 bases. V shed 4 bases, J shed 4 bases, and the junction held 4 bases outside the gene matches. The CDR3 extends over 14 amino acids. CDR1 is SGHVS and CDR2 is FQNEAQ in the germline V gene. Here the CDR3 reads CASSSTGQNQPQHF. In DNA form, the CDR3 reads TGTGCCAGCAGCTCGACAGGGCAGAATCAGCCCCAGCATTTT.

The V gene is TRBV12-3 or TRBV12-4, the J gene TRBJ1-6, with 7 nucleotides matching TRBD1. There are 15 residues in the CDR3. J was trimmed by 14 bases and V by 6 bases; bases with no gene match: 16. In DNA, the CDR3 is TGTGCCAGCAGCCAAAGATCTCGACAGGGAGTGTCCCTCCACTTT. Translated: CASSQRSRQGVSLHF.

This chain links TRBV6-2 or TRBV6-3 with TRBJ2-7; D possibly uses TRBD1 or TRBD2 (7 bases each). The CDR3 contains 13 residues. V was shortened by 6 bases and J by 2 bases, with 11 bases between the two germline ends. Looked up from germline, CDR1 is MNHEY and CDR2 is SVGEGT. CDR3 in amino acids: CASRQGGTYEQYF. The CDR3 DNA reads TGTGCCAGCAGGCAGGGGGGGACCTACGAGCAGTACTTC.

Regarding this clonotype: At one of its ends the junction is not consistent with the germline gene, which may arise from a read error. The CDR3 is CASSEPIF. In DNA form, the CDR3 reads TGTGCCAGCAGTGAGCCCATCTTT. The V gene is TRBV2, the J gene TRBJ1-6; the D is unclear. In germline, CDR1 is SNHLY, CDR2 FYNNEI. This CDR3 is built from 8 residues.

Worth noting for this clonotype: Being one base from a much bigger clone, this may be a read error. This chain's CDR3 is CASSLGNRDEQYF. CDR3 DNA sequence: TGCGCCAGCAGCCTTGGGAACAGGGACGAGCAGTACTTC. V usage is TRBV4-1 and J usage is TRBJ2-7; a weak D match, TRBD1 (6 bases). V dropped 4 bases and J dropped 5 bases, with 12 bases sitting between them. This CDR3 contains 13 residues. Germline-derived CDR1 and CDR2 are MGHRA and YSYEKL.

V is TRBV10-2 and J is TRBJ2-7; TRBD2 matches at 7 bases. This CDR3 is built from 14 residues. The J segment lost 4 bases and the V segment lost 8 bases, leaving 11 bases of the junction unmatched. Germline-derived CDR1 and CDR2 are WSHSY and SAAADI. The CDR3 sequence: CASRGDRSLYEQYF. CDR3 DNA sequence: TGCGCCAGCCGGGGGGACCGCTCCCTTTACGAGCAGTACTTC.

The V and J genes are TRBV15 and TRBJ2-1, with 10 bases lining up with TRBD2. Trimming removed 1 base from V and 10 bases from J; junction bases left unmatched: 7. This CDR3 region has 15 residues. Per germline, CDR1 LNHNV and CDR2 YYDKDF (reference sequence). The CDR3 reads CATSRGLAGVGEQFF. As DNA, the CDR3 is TGTGCCACCAGCAGAGGCCTAGCGGGGGTAGGGGAGCAGTTCTTC.